These 30 T cell receptor beta chains share one sample of origin, sequenced in a study of T cells after posttransplantation cyclophosphamide. Clones were sequenced by immunoSEQ multiplex PCR, and TCRdb holds only the in-frame ones, with some missing. Found here are thousands of clones, nearly 98% of them singletons; the top ten hold over 0.7%. The sequencing sample was made of memory CD4+ T cells sorted from PBMCs. The receptor source for this set is a man aged 35 to 55 in good health, CMV-negative, and a related stem cell transplant donor.

The J gene is TRBJ2-7, the V gene TRBV15; weak D call: TRBD2 (7 bases). This CDR3 contains 14 residues. CDR1 and CDR2 (germline): LNHNV, YYDKDF (reference sequence). V was trimmed by 5 bases and J by 7 bases, leaving 18 bases between them. The CDR3 sequence: CATSQEGGAREQYF. The CDR3 DNA follows: TGTGCCACCAGCCAAGAGGGGGGGGCGCGGGAGCAGTACTTC.

The rearrangement links TRBV6-5 to TRBJ2-4, with D possibly being TRBD1 (6 bases). The CDR3 consists of 14 residues. The germline gives CDR1 MNHEY, CDR2 SVGAGI. Trimming left V 6 bases short and J 6 bases short, with 15 bases between. CDR3 sequence reads: CASRTTGQGNIQYF. CDR3 bases: TGTGCCAGCAGAACCACAGGGCAGGGAAACATTCAGTACTTC.

This chain links TRBV30 with TRBJ1-1; 8 nucleotides match TRBD1. The CDR3 covers 14 residues. The V and J ends lost 0 bases and 3 bases, in that order; junction bases with no gene match: 3. Germline V gene data show CDR1 as GTSNPN and CDR2 as SVGIG (reference sequence). CDR3 residues: CAWSVAGGYTEAFF. CDR3 sequence (DNA): TGTGCCTGGAGTGTAGCAGGGGGCTACACTGAAGCTTTCTTT. The full variable domain, with the rest looked up from reference TRBV30 and TRBJ1-1, is SQTIHQWPATLVQPVGSPLSLECTVEGTSNPNLYWYRQAAGRGLQLLFYSVGIGQISSEVPQNLSASRPQDRQFILSSKKLLLSDSGFYLCAWSVAGGYTEAFFGQGTRLTVV.

The chain joins TRBV6-1 to TRBJ2-7; D perhaps matches TRBD1 (6 bases). The germline V gene encodes CDR1 MNHNS and CDR2 SASEGT. This CDR3 has 12 residues. V was pared by 6 bases and J by 13 bases, with 19 bases between. In nucleotides, the CDR3 is TGTGCCAGCAGGATACGGGCCGGGACAATCTACTTC. Translating gives CASRIRAGTIYF.

J is TRBJ1-1 and V is TRBV5-1; TRBD1 aligns across 11 bases. Germline-derived CDR1 and CDR2 are SGHRS and YFSETQ. The CDR3 is 15 residues long. V dropped 4 bases and J dropped 5; count of bases not matched to a gene: 7. The CDR3 coding sequence is TGCGCCAGCAGCACGGGGGACAGGGGGGATACTGAAGCTTTCTTT. The encoded protein is CASSTGDRGDTEAFF.

The chain is built from TRBV19 and TRBJ1-4, with 8 bases identical to TRBD1. CDR3 length equals 14 residues. CDR1 and CDR2 from the germline V gene are LNHDA and SQIVND (reference sequence). J lost 8 bases, V lost 4 bases, and 6 bases had no gene match. CDR3 DNA sequence: TGTGCCAGTAGTACAGGGGGCAGAGGAGAAAAACTGTTTTTT. Translating gives CASSTGGRGEKLFF.

J is TRBJ2-7 and V is TRBV2; the match to TRBD2 covers 8 bases. This CDR3 contains 16 residues. The V gene end was trimmed by 3 bases and the J gene end by 0 bases; junction bases not matched to a gene: 7. Germline loops: CDR1 SNHLY, CDR2 FYNNEI. The DNA of the CDR3 is TGTGCCAGCAGTGATTGGCCGGGAGGGCCCTCCTACGAGCAGTACTTC. Translating gives CASSDWPGGPSYEQYF.

This chain joins TRBV10-3 and TRBJ2-1, with a possible D match to TRBD2 (7 bases). The CDR3 runs 15 residues. V lost 3 bases, J lost 5 bases, and 14 bases lay in between. Germline values: CDR1 ENHRY, CDR2 SYGVKD. The CDR3 DNA sequence: TGTGCCATCAGTGATCGAACGGGGGGCAACAATGAGCAGTTCTTC. It codes for CAISDRTGGNNEQFF.

This clone has just one count. V is TRBV18 and J is TRBJ2-1, with TRBD2 matching 13 bases. Trimming removed 6 bases from V and 7 bases from J; junction bases left unmatched: 6. Germline CDR1 KGHSH, CDR2 LQKENI. The CDR3 runs 15 residues. CDR3 nucleotides: TGTGCCAGCTCTCCGGGGACTAGCGGGATAAATGAGCAGTTCTTC. Encoded protein: CASSPGTSGINEQFF.

The chain is built from TRBV28 and TRBJ2-3; TRBD2 agrees at 10 bases. The CDR3 contains 18 residues. V lost 5 bases and J lost 4; bases outside the gene matches: 15. Germline values: CDR1 MDHEN, CDR2 SYDVKM. CDR3 sequence reads: CASSPLGGVAGGPDTQYF. CDR3 nucleotide sequence: TGTGCCAGCAGTCCCCTCGGGGGGGTAGCGGGAGGCCCAGATACGCAGTATTTT.

The chain carries TRBV5-1 and TRBJ2-3, with 8 nucleotides matching TRBD2. CDR1 is SGHRS, CDR2 YFSETQ, per germline. This CDR3 contains 16 residues. J gave up 3 bases and V 0 bases, and 6 bases lay outside the gene matches. The CDR3 is CASSLDGREVTDTQYF. CDR3 nucleotide sequence: TGCGCCAGCAGCTTGGATGGGCGGGAGGTTACAGATACGCAGTATTTT.

The V gene is TRBV18, the J gene TRBJ2-7; 11 positions agree with TRBD2. This CDR3 region has 16 residues. CDR1 KGHSH and CDR2 LQKENI come from the germline V gene. With V trimmed by 3 bases and J by 5 bases, 9 bases remained unmatched. CDR3 nucleotides: TGTGCCAGCTCACCTATTTATAGCGGGAGGGCCCACGAGCAGTACTTC. Its protein product is CASSPIYSGRAHEQYF. The complete variable domain, with remaining parts taken from reference TRBV18 and TRBJ2-7, reads NAGVMQNPRHLVRRRGQEARLRCSPMKGHSHVYWYRQLPEEGLKFMVYLQKENIIDESGMPKERFSAEFPKEGPSILRIQQVVRGDSAAYFCASSPIYSGRAHEQYFGPGTRLTVT.

The V call is TRBV7-2, the J call TRBJ2-1; D is undetermined. Deletions cut 2 bases from V and 10 bases from J, with 12 bases between. The germline V gene has CDR1 SGHTA and CDR2 FQGNSA. The CDR3 has 13 residues. CDR3 sequence (DNA): TGTGCCAGCAGCTTAATAAACCTCGGGGAGCAGTTCTTC. Protein product: CASSLINLGEQFF.

V and J are TRBV7-2 and TRBJ2-3, with D hard to call. Germline values: CDR1 SGHTA, CDR2 FQGNSA. This CDR3 has 13 amino acids. Deletions cut 1 base from V and 6 bases from J, with 8 bases between. As DNA, the CDR3 is TGTGCCAGCAGCTTAGGAGCTAGGGATACGCAGTATTTT. This encodes CASSLGARDTQYF.

The genes are TRBV28 and TRBJ2-7; TRBD2 is a possible D gene (5 bases). This CDR3 is built from 14 residues. Germline V lookup: CDR1 MDHEN, CDR2 SYDVKM. V lost 5 bases and J 3 bases, leaving 14 bases between the germline ends. The CDR3 DNA reads as TGTGCCAGCAGTAGACCGGGATTCAACTACGAGCAGTACTTC. The encoded protein is CASSRPGFNYEQYF.

This clone was recorded only once. The V gene is TRBV27, the J gene TRBJ1-5; TRBD1 matches at 10 bases. The CDR3 has 17 residues. Germline CDR1 reads MNHEY; CDR2 reads SMNVEV (reference sequence). V lost 5 bases and J lost 0; bases outside the gene matches: 7. CDR3 in DNA: TGTGCCAGCAGTCCGGACAGGGGGATCGGTAGCAATCAGCCCCAGCATTTT. Protein product: CASSPDRGIGSNQPQHF.

The chain has TRBV7-2 and TRBJ2-7; TRBD2 is a possible D gene (7 bases). The germline V gene encodes CDR1 SGHTA and CDR2 FQGNSA. This CDR3 has 15 residues. Trimming took 5 bases from V and 0 from J, leaving 14 bases between them. The CDR3 reads CASSGGARGSYEQYF. DNA for the CDR3: TGTGCCAGCAGCGGGGGGGCGCGAGGCTCCTACGAGCAGTACTTC. The full variable domain, with the rest looked up from reference TRBV7-2 and TRBJ2-7, is GAGVSQSPSNKVTEKGKDVELRCDPISGHTALYWYRQSLGQGLEFLIYFQGNSAPDKSGLPSDRFSAERTGGSVSTLTIQRTQQEDSAVYLCASSGGARGSYEQYFGPGTRLTVT.

This chain uses TRBV28 with TRBJ2-2, with D perhaps TRBD2 (6 bases). Between the trimmed V and J ends, which lost 4 bases and 4 bases, there was a span of 16 bases. The germline CDR1 and CDR2 sequences are MDHEN and SYDVKM. The CDR3 contains 16 residues. The CDR3 spells CASSSPGSRFTGELFF. CDR3 sequence (DNA): TGTGCCAGCAGTTCCCCCGGGAGTCGGTTCACCGGGGAGCTGTTTTTT.

CDR3 DNA: TGTGCCAGCAGTTTACAACTAGCGGGAGTAGAAGAGCAGTACTTC. Translation: CASSLQLAGVEEQYF. The rearrangement uses TRBV28 and TRBJ2-7; 11 bases are a match to TRBD2. J was trimmed by 7 bases and V by 2 bases; bases with no gene match: 7. The CDR3 length is 15 residues. Germline assignment: CDR1 MDHEN and CDR2 SYDVKM. The full variable domain, with the rest looked up from reference TRBV28 and TRBJ2-7, is DVKVTQSSRYLVKRTGEKVFLECVQDMDHENMFWYRQDPGLGLRLIYFSYDVKMKEKGDIPEGYSVSREKKERFSLILESASTNQTSMYLCASSLQLAGVEEQYFGPGTRLTVT.

DNA for the CDR3: TGTGCCAGCAGCGCTATAGCGGAGCGGAACAATGAGCAGTTCTTC. This sequence encodes CASSAIAERNNEQFF. The chain combines TRBV9 with TRBJ2-1; TRBD2 might be the D (6 bases). The CDR3 consists of 15 residues. In germline, CDR1 is SGDLS, CDR2 YYNGEE. The V end was cut by 3 bases, the J end by 5 bases, with 15 bases between.

This clone showed up just once. The rearrangement joins TRBV6-1 to TRBJ2-1; 10 nucleotides agree with TRBD1. The germline CDR1 and CDR2 sequences are MNHNS and SASEGT. Trimming cost V 6 bases and J 7 bases; bases outside gene matches: 9. CDR3 size: 15 residues. The CDR3 DNA follows: TGTGCCAGCAGCACTGAGACAGGGGGCTGGAATGAGCAGTTCTTC. It is translated as CASSTETGGWNEQFF.

The rearrangement uses TRBV19 and TRBJ2-7; D is perhaps TRBD1 (5 bases). This CDR3 region has 14 residues. V lost 5 bases, J lost 7 bases, and 18 bases lay in between. From germline, CDR1 is LNHDA and CDR2 SQIVND (reference sequence). CDR3: CASSVIGAQQEQYF. The CDR3 coding sequence is TGTGCCAGTAGTGTGATTGGGGCCCAGCAAGAGCAGTACTTC.

V usage is TRBV2 and J usage is TRBJ2-3; 12 bases are shared with TRBD2. The CDR3 is 14 residues long. V lost 6 bases, J lost 3 bases, and 1 base stayed unmatched. Germline V gene lookup returns CDR1 SNHLY and CDR2 FYNNEI. The chain's CDR3 is CASRLAGGTDTQYF. The CDR3 region has the DNA TGTGCCAGCAGGCTAGCGGGAGGGACAGATACGCAGTATTTT.

V usage is TRBV11-2 and J usage is TRBJ2-1, with TRBD1 matching over 8 bases. V was clipped by 2 bases and J by 4 bases; unmatched bases: 4. The CDR3 runs to 15 residues. CDR1 and CDR2 (germline): SGHAT, FQNNGV. The CDR3 region is CASSLNRGEYNEQFF. The CDR3, as DNA: TGTGCCAGCAGCTTAAACAGGGGGGAATACAATGAGCAGTTCTTC.

This chain uses TRBV7-9 with TRBJ2-1; 10 nucleotides agree with TRBD1. Trimming took 3 bases from V and 5 from J; bases not matched to a gene: 4. The CDR3 consists of 15 residues. Germline loops: CDR1 SEHNR, CDR2 FQNEAQ (reference sequence). This chain's CDR3 is CASSLGTGVNNEQFF. In nucleotides, the CDR3 is TGTGCCAGCAGCTTGGGGACAGGGGTCAACAATGAGCAGTTCTTC.

The chain employs TRBV27 and TRBJ2-7, with TRBD1 matching over 7 bases. The CDR3 spans 13 residues. Germline V gives CDR1 MNHEY, CDR2 SMNVEV (reference sequence). With V trimmed by 3 bases and J by 8 bases, 7 bases remained unmatched. CDR3 sequence reads: CASSLSRGIQQYF. CDR3 nucleotides: TGTGCCAGCAGTTTGAGCAGGGGGATCCAGCAGTACTTC.

V is TRBV10-3 and J is TRBJ1-1; D might be TRBD1 (5 bases). V was pared by 8 bases and J by 1 base, with 11 bases between. The CDR3 length is 13 residues. Germline loops: CDR1 ENHRY, CDR2 SYGVKD. CDR3 sequence: CAIGRDRNTEAFF. CDR3 DNA sequence: TGTGCCATCGGCAGGGATAGGAACACTGAAGCTTTCTTT.

The rearrangement uses TRBV6-1 and TRBJ1-5; D might be TRBD1 (5 bases). Germline V gene sequence: CDR1 MNHNS, CDR2 SASEGT. The CDR3 length is 15 residues. Trimming removed 7 bases from V and 0 bases from J, with 13 bases in between. CDR3 DNA: TGTGCCAGCAAAATGGGGCAGGCTAGCAATCAGCCCCAGCATTTT. It translates to CASKMGQASNQPQHF.

The chain uses TRBV9 and TRBJ1-3; no reliable D call. CDR3 size: 15 residues. V lost 2 bases and J lost 0, with 9 bases in between. Germline lookup yields CDR1 SGDLS and CDR2 YYNGEE. CDR3 amino acids: CASSVRPSSGNTIYF. The DNA of the CDR3 is TGTGCCAGCAGCGTGAGGCCCAGCTCTGGAAACACCATATATTTT.

The chain recombines TRBV28 with TRBJ2-5; TRBD2 matches 14 bases. V shed 6 bases and J 5 bases; nucleotides not matched to a gene: 14. The CDR3 totals 18 residues. Germline-derived CDR1 and CDR2 are MDHEN and SYDVKM. In DNA, the CDR3 is TGTGCCAGCAGCACCATCTGGGGACTAGCGGGAGAAGGGGAGACCCAGTACTTC. It specifies CASSTIWGLAGEGETQYF. Full variable domain (outside the CDR3, taken from reference TRBV28 and TRBJ2-5): DVKVTQSSRYLVKRTGEKVFLECVQDMDHENMFWYRQDPGLGLRLIYFSYDVKMKEKGDIPEGYSVSREKKERFSLILESASTNQTSMYLCASSTIWGLAGEGETQYFGPGTRLLVL.